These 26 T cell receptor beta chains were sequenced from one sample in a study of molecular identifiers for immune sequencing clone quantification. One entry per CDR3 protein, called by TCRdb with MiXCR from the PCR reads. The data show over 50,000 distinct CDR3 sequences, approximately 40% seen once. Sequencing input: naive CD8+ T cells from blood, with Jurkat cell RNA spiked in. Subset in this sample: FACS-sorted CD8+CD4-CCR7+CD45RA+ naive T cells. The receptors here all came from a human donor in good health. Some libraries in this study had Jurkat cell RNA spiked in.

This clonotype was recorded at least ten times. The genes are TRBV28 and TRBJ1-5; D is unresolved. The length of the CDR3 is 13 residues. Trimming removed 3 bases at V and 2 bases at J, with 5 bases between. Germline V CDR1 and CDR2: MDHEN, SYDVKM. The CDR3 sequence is CASSLWGNQPQHF. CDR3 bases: TGTGCCAGCAGTTTGTGGGGCAATCAGCCCCAGCATTTT.

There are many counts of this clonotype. The CDR3 here is CASSQELGIDEQYF. The CDR3 region has the DNA TGTGCCAGCAGCCAAGAGCTTGGGATTGACGAGCAGTACTTC. The chain is built from TRBV14 and TRBJ2-7; D unresolved. Germline-derived CDR1 and CDR2 are SGHDN and FVKESK. V gave up 0 bases and J gave up 5 bases, with 11 bases separating them. This CDR3 comprises 14 residues.

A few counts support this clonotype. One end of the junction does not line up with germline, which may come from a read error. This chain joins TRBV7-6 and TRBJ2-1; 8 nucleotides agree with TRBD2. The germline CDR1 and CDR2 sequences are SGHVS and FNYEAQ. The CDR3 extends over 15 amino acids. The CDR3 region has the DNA TGTGCCAGCAGCTTAGGGACTAGCTTCTACGATGAGCAGTTCTTC. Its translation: CASSLGTSFYDEQFF.

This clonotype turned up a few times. CDR3 nucleotide sequence: TGTGCCAGCAGTTGGAGAGGTCGGAGCTCTGGGGCCAACGTCCTGACTTTC. This sequence encodes CASSWRGRSSGANVLTF. The chain has TRBV27 and TRBJ2-6, with D uncertain. CDR1 and CDR2 from the germline V gene are MNHEY and SMNVEV (reference sequence). This CDR3 is built from 17 residues. V was clipped by 4 bases and J by 0 bases, with 13 bases between them.

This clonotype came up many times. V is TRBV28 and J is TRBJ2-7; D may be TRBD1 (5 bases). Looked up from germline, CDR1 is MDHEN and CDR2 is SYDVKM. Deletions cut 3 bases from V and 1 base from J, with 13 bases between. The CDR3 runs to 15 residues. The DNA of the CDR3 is TGTGCCAGCAGTTTGGCAGGGTCCGGATCCTACGAGCAGTACTTC. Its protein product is CASSLAGSGSYEQYF.

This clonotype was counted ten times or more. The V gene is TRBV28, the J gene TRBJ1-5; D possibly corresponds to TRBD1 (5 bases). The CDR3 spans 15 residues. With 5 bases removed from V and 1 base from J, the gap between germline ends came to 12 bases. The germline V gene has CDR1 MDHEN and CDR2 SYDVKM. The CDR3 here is CASSHLSGSNQPQHF. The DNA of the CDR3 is TGTGCCAGCAGTCACCTATCAGGGAGCAATCAGCCCCAGCATTTT.

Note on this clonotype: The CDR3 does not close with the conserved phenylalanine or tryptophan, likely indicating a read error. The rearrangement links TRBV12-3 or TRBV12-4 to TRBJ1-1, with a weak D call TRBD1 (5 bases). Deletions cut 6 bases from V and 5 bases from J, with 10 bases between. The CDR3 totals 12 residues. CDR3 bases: TGTGCCAGCAGCCAGGGAATTACTGAAGCTTTCTCT. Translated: CASSQGITEAFS.

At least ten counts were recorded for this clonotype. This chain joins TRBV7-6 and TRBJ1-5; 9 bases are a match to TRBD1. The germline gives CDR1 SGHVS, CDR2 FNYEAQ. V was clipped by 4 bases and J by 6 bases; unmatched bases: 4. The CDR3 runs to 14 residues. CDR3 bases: TGTGCCAGCAGCTGGGGACAGGGCGGTCAGCCCCAGCATTTT. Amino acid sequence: CASSWGQGGQPQHF. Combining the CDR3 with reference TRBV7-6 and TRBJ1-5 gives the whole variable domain GAGVSQSPRYKVTKRGQDVALRCDPISGHVSLYWYRQALGQGPEFLTYFNYEAQQDKSGLPNDRFSAERPEGSISTLTIQRTEQRDSAMYRCASSWGQGGQPQHFGDGTRLSIL.

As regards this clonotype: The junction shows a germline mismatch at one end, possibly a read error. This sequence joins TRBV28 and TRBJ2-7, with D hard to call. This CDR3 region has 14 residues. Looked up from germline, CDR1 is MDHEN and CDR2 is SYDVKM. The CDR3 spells CASSFPSRYYEQCF. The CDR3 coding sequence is TGTGCCAGCAGTTTCCCTTCTAGGTACTACGAGCAGTGCTTC.

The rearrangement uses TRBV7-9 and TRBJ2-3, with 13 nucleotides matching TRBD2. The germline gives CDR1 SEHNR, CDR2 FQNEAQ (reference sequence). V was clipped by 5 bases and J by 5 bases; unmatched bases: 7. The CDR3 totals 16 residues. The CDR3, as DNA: TGTGCCAGCAGCCGGACTAGCGGGAGCCAACGAGATACGCAGTATTTT. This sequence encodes CASSRTSGSQRDTQYF.

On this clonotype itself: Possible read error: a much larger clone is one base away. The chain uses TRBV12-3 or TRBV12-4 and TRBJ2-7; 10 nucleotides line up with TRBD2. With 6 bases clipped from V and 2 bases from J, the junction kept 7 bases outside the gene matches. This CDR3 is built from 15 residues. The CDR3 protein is CASRLLLAGAYEQYF. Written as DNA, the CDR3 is TGTGCCAGCAGATTATTGCTAGCGGGAGCCTACGAGCAGTACTTC.

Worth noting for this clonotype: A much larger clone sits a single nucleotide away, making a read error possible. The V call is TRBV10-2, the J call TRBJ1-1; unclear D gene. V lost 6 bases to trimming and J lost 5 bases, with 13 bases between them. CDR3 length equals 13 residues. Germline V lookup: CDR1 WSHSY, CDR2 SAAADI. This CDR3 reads CASREGPETEAFF. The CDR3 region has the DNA TGCGCCAGCAGGGAAGGACCGGAAACTGAAGCTTTCTTT.

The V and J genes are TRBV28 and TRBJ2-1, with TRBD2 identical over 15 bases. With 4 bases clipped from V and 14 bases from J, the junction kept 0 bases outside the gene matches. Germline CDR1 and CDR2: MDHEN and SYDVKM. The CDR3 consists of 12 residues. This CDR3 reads CASSWTSGREFF. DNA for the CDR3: TGTGCCAGCAGTTGGACTAGCGGGAGGGAGTTCTTC.

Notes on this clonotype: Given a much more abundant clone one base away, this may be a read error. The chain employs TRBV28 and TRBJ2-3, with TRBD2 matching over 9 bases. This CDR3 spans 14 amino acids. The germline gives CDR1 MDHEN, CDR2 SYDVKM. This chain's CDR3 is CASTKAGGTGTQYF. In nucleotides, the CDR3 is TGTGCCAGCACAAAAGCGGGGGGCACAGGTACGCAGTATTTT.

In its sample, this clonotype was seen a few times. CDR3 amino acids: CASSPEDVGGTNEKLFF. Written as DNA, the CDR3 is TGTGCCAGCAGTCCAGAGGATGTTGGGGGAACTAATGAAAAACTGTTTTTT. This rearrangement joins TRBV28 to TRBJ1-4; tentatively, D is TRBD1 (5 bases). This CDR3 is 17 amino acids long. Germline V lookup: CDR1 MDHEN, CDR2 SYDVKM. V dropped 5 bases and J dropped 1 base, with 17 bases sitting between them.

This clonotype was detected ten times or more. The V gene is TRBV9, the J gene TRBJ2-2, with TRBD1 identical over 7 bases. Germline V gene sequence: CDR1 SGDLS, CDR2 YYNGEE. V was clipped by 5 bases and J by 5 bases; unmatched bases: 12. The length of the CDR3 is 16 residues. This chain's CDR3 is CASRHDRDARTGELFF. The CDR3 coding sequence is TGTGCCAGCAGACACGACAGGGACGCGCGGACCGGGGAGCTGTTTTTT.

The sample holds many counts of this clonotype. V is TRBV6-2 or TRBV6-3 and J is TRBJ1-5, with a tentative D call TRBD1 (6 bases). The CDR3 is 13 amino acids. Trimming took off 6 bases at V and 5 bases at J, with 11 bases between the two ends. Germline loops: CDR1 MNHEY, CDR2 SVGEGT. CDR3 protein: CASRDSMDQPQHF. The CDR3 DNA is TGTGCCAGCAGGGACAGCATGGATCAGCCCCAGCATTTT.

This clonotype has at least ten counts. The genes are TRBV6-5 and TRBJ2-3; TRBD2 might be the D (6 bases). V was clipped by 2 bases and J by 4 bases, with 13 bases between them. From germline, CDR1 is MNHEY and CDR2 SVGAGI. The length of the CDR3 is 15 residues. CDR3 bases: TGTGCCAGCAGTTACACCCTGGGGGGTGCAGATACGCAGTATTTT. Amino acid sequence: CASSYTLGGADTQYF.

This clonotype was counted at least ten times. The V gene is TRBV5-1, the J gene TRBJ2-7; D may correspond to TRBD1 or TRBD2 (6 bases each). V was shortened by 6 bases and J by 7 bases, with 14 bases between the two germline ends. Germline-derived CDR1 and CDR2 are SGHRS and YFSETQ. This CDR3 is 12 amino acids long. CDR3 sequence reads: CASNSGGGEQYF. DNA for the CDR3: TGCGCCAGCAACTCCGGGGGCGGGGAGCAGTACTTC.

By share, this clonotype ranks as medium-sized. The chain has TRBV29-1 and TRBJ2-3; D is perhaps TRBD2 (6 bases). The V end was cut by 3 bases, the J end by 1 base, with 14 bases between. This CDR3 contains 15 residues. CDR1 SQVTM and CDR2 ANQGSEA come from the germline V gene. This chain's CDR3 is CSVDERASGTDTQYF. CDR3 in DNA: TGCAGCGTTGATGAAAGGGCTAGCGGCACAGATACGCAGTATTTT.

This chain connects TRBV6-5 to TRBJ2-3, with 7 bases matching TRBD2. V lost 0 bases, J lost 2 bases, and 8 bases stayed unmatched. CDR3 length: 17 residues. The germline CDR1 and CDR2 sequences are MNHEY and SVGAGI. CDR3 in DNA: TGTGCCAGCAGTTACTCGATCCAGGGAGGGGTCACAGATACGCAGTATTTT. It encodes CASSYSIQGGVTDTQYF.

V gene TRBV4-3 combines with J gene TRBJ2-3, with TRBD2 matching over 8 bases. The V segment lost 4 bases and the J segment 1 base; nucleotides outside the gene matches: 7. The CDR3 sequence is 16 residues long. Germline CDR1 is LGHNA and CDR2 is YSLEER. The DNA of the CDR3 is TGCGCCAGCAGCCCCGGACTAGCAAGTGGCACAGATACGCAGTATTTT. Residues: CASSPGLASGTDTQYF.

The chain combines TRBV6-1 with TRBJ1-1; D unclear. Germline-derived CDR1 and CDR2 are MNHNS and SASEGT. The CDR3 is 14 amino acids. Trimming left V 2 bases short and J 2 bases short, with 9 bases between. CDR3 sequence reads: CASSETAANTEAFF. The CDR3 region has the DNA TGTGCCAGCAGTGAAACAGCTGCTAACACTGAAGCTTTCTTT.

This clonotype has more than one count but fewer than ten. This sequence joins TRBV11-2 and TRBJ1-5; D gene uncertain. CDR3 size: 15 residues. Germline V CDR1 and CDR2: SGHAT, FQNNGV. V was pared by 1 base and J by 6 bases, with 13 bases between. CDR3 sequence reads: CASSLGGRVGQPQHF. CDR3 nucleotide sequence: TGTGCCAGCAGCTTAGGGGGAAGGGTTGGTCAGCCCCAGCATTTT.

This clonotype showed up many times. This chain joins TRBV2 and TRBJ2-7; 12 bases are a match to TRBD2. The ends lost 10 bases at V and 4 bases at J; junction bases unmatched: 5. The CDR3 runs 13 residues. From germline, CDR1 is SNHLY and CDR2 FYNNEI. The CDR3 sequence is CANGGTSGYEQYF. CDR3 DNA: TGTGCCAACGGAGGGACTAGCGGGTACGAGCAGTACTTC.

CDR3 in amino acids: CASSPYHPKYGGSYEQYF. The DNA for the CDR3 is TGTGCCAGTAGTCCATATCATCCAAAATATGGAGGGTCCTACGAGCAGTACTTC. This chain joins TRBV19 and TRBJ2-7, with D perhaps matching TRBD2 (6 bases). The V gene lost 5 bases and the J gene lost 1 base, with 24 bases spanning the gap. CDR1 LNHDA and CDR2 SQIVND come from the germline V gene (reference sequence). The CDR3 runs to 18 residues.